The 25 T cell receptor beta chains presented below share a single source sample, sequenced in a study of blood T cells in healthy people across ages. The authors ran a second PCR of about 6 to 12 cycles using a sample-barcoded 5' primer and a J-beta primer mix. TCRdb passed the 5' RACE reads through MiXCR, listing each CDR3 protein once. The data contain roughly 1.9 million distinct CDR3 sequences, roughly 43% of them singletons. The sample consisted of blood. The receptor set was obtained from a human donor in good health.

The V gene is TRBV20-1, the J gene TRBJ2-1, with 10 bases matching TRBD2. The length of the CDR3 is 14 residues. CDR1 DFQATT and CDR2 SNEGSKA come from the germline V gene (reference sequence). Germline trimming cut 6 bases from V and 3 bases from J; bases unmatched to any gene: 5. CDR3 DNA sequence: TGCAGTGCCATTAGGACTAGCGGCTACAATGAGCAGTTCTTC. This translates into CSAIRTSGYNEQFF.

This clonotype was observed a few times. The gene calls are TRBV6-1 and TRBJ1-4; the D gene is possibly TRBD1 (5 bases). The germline gives CDR1 MNHNS, CDR2 SASEGT. The germline V and J ends were trimmed by 4 bases and 5 bases, with 11 bases remaining between them. CDR3 length: 14 residues. The CDR3 nucleotides read TGTGCCAGCAGTGTGACGGGGGAAAATGAAAAACTGTTTTTT. This translates into CASSVTGENEKLFF.

The DNA for the CDR3 is TGTGCCAGCAGCTTAGTGGCGACACAGGGTTATACGCAGTATTTT. Translating gives CASSLVATQGYTQYF. This chain connects TRBV7-6 to TRBJ2-3, with a weak D call TRBD1 (6 bases). Germline values: CDR1 SGHVS, CDR2 FNYEAQ. The ends were cut back, 1 base at V and 7 bases at J, with 15 bases in the middle. This CDR3 has 15 amino acids.

In this sample, this clonotype turned up a few times. The J gene is TRBJ2-7, the V gene TRBV4-2, with D possibly matching TRBD1 (5 bases). Germline-derived CDR1 and CDR2 are LGHNA and YNFKEQ. V gave up 1 base and J gave up 5 bases, with 15 bases separating them. The CDR3 contains 15 residues. Here the CDR3 DNA reads TGTGCCAGCAGCCAAGGATACGACAGTGGCCACGAGCAGTACTTC. This encodes CASSQGYDSGHEQYF.

A few counts support this clonotype. The chain couples TRBV29-1 to TRBJ2-3; weak D call: TRBD2 (5 bases). The germline V and J ends were trimmed by 7 bases and 0 bases, with 8 bases remaining between them. The CDR3 length is 12 residues. CDR1 is SQVTM, CDR2 ANQGSEA, per germline. The chain's CDR3 is CSGRGSTDTQYF. CDR3 in DNA: TGCAGCGGACGGGGTAGCACAGATACGCAGTATTTT.

The rearrangement uses TRBV18 and TRBJ1-2; D is undetermined. Trimming took off 6 bases at V and 7 bases at J, with 12 bases between the two ends. The germline CDR1 and CDR2 sequences are KGHSH and LQKENI. The CDR3 loop spans 12 amino acids. CDR3 amino acids: CASSEFSGGYTF. CDR3 coding DNA: TGTGCCAGCTCCGAATTTTCAGGTGGCTACACCTTC.

Comment on this clonotype: A junction end diverges from the germline sequence, so it may reflect a read error. The chain joins TRBV5-1 to TRBJ2-1, with 7 nucleotides matching TRBD1. The germline CDR1 and CDR2 sequences are SGHRS and YFSETQ. The CDR3 loop spans 16 amino acids. The CDR3 sequence is CASSLAGTVNEGERFF. Here the CDR3 DNA reads TGCGCCAGCAGCTTGGCTGGGACAGTCAACGAGGGTGAGCGGTTCTTC.

This chain connects TRBV6-5 to TRBJ1-2; TRBD1 is a possible D gene (5 bases). V lost 2 bases, J lost 4 bases, and 11 bases lay in between. CDR3 length: 14 residues. CDR1 is MNHEY and CDR2 is SVGAGI in the germline V gene. For the CDR3, the DNA is TGTGCCAGCAGTTACGGGCAGGGACCCTATGGCTACACCTTC. It encodes CASSYGQGPYGYTF.

Turning to this clonotype: Germline and junction disagree at one end, which may indicate a read error. This chain links TRBV5-1 with TRBJ1-3; D gene unclear. The CDR3 covers 14 residues. Germline V gene lookup returns CDR1 SGHRS and CDR2 YFSETQ. Here the CDR3 DNA reads TGCGCCAGCAGCCCGGACGTCGCTGGAAACGCCATATATTTT. Its protein product is CASSPDVAGNAIYF.

This clonotype turned up a few times. The rearrangement joins TRBV6-5 to TRBJ2-3; 7 positions match TRBD2. The germline V gene encodes CDR1 MNHEY and CDR2 SVGAGI. CDR3 size: 13 residues. J was trimmed by 0 bases and V by 8 bases; bases with no gene match: 2. CDR3 nucleotides: TGTGCCAGCGCCGGGAGGAGCACAGATACGCAGTATTTT. Its translation: CASAGRSTDTQYF.

The chain carries TRBV15 and TRBJ2-1, with 7 bases identical to TRBD2. The CDR3 runs to 15 residues. V lost 4 bases to trimming and J lost 4 bases; unmatched junction nucleotides: 7. Germline V gives CDR1 LNHNV, CDR2 YYDKDF (reference sequence). The DNA for the CDR3 is TGTGCCACCAGCACTAGGACTAGGCTTTACAATGAGCAGTTCTTC. Residues: CATSTRTRLYNEQFF.

The V gene is TRBV20-1, the J gene TRBJ1-1; TRBD1 is a possible D gene (6 bases). Germline lookup yields CDR1 DFQATT and CDR2 SNEGSKA (reference sequence). This CDR3 comprises 13 residues. The germline V and J ends were trimmed by 0 bases and 8 bases, with 13 bases remaining between them. The CDR3 region is CSARDSNREEAFF. DNA of the CDR3: TGCAGTGCTAGAGACTCGAACAGGGAAGAAGCTTTCTTT.

This clonotype has just a few counts. This chain uses TRBV20-1 with TRBJ2-3; possible D gene TRBD2, 6 bases. The V and J ends lost 0 bases and 0 bases respectively, with 16 bases between them. The CDR3 length is 17 residues. Germline V gene lookup returns CDR1 DFQATT and CDR2 SNEGSKA (reference sequence). The CDR3 coding sequence is TGCAGTGCTAGAGAGGCGACGGGGAGGTTCAGCACAGATACGCAGTATTTT. It is translated as CSAREATGRFSTDTQYF.

On this clonotype: A read error may account for a junction end that differs from germline. The chain carries TRBV20-1 and TRBJ2-5; D may match TRBD1 or TRBD2 (5 bases each). The CDR3 length is 13 residues. Germline values: CDR1 DFQATT, CDR2 SNEGSKA (reference sequence). For the CDR3, the DNA is TGCGGTGCTAGAGAACAGCCTCAGGGAGAGCAGTACTTC. Its translation: CGAREQPQGEQYF.

This clonotype was counted once. This CDR3 reads CASSPHRGESSDTQYF. The CDR3 bases are TGCGCCAGCAGCCCCCACAGGGGGGAGTCATCAGATACGCAGTATTTT. The V call is TRBV4-3, the J call TRBJ2-3; 8 bases agree with TRBD1. The trim removed 4 bases at V and 4 bases at J, leaving 10 bases unmatched. CDR1 is LGHNA and CDR2 is YSLEER in the germline V gene. The CDR3 loop spans 16 amino acids.

The rearrangement links TRBV5-6 to TRBJ2-4; no clear D gene. The J call may be in error: the DNA end matches TRBJ2-7 better. The CDR3 spans 14 residues. Germline lookup yields CDR1 SGHDT and CDR2 YYEEEE. The CDR3 coding sequence is TGTGCCAGCACCACTTACTCGGGCCTCTACGAGCAGTACTTC. It codes for CASTTYSGLYEQYF.

This clonotype was counted at least ten times. V and J are TRBV7-2 and TRBJ1-2; D not certain. Trimming left V 2 bases short and J 1 base short, with 5 bases between. The CDR3 sequence is 13 residues long. Germline V gene sequence: CDR1 SGHTA, CDR2 FQGNSA. The CDR3 here is CASSLPHNYGYTF. The CDR3 DNA is TGTGCCAGCAGCTTACCCCATAACTATGGCTACACCTTC.

This clonotype was observed many times. The J gene is TRBJ2-1, the V gene TRBV7-2; tentatively, D is TRBD1 (5 bases). Germline CDR1 reads SGHTA; CDR2 reads FQGNSA. With 6 bases removed from V and 4 bases from J, the gap between germline ends came to 10 bases. The CDR3 is 13 amino acids. CDR3: CASSLTDYNEQFF. Here the CDR3 DNA reads TGTGCCAGCAGTCTGACAGATTACAATGAGCAGTTCTTC.

This clonotype was observed a handful of times. V gene TRBV20-1 combines with J gene TRBJ2-3; D not certain. The CDR3 totals 14 residues. V lost 6 bases and J lost 2, with 15 bases in between. Germline V gene data show CDR1 as DFQATT and CDR2 as SNEGSKA (reference sequence). This chain's CDR3 is CSAKRTINTDTQYF. The CDR3 coding sequence is TGCAGTGCGAAGAGGACGATCAACACAGATACGCAGTATTTT.

The gene calls are TRBV20-1 and TRBJ2-5, with 9 positions matching TRBD2. The J call is uncertain, as TRBJ2-7 better fits the DNA end. Germline V gene data show CDR1 as DFQATT and CDR2 as SNEGSKA (reference sequence). The CDR3 has 15 amino acids. CDR3 in amino acids: CSARDPAGGHYEQYF. As DNA, the CDR3 is TGCAGTGCTAGAGATCCGGCGGGGGGGCACTACGAGCAGTACTTC.

The chain is built from TRBV7-9 and TRBJ2-7, with D perhaps TRBD1 (6 bases). The CDR3 spans 15 residues. Germline V gene data show CDR1 as SEHNR and CDR2 as FQNEAQ (reference sequence). V was cut by 5 bases and J by 4 bases, with 18 bases left in between. CDR3 DNA: TGTGCCAGCAGCCCCGTGGGCAGGGGTACGTACGAGCAGTACTTC. It translates to CASSPVGRGTYEQYF.

This clonotype was detected only a few times. The chain has TRBV9 and TRBJ2-1; 13 positions match TRBD2. Unmatched junction bases numbered 14, after V lost 4 bases and J lost 7 bases. The CDR3 runs 18 residues. CDR1 and CDR2 from the germline V gene are SGDLS and YYNGEE. The CDR3 bases are TGTGCCAGCAGCCAAGAACCGACTAGCGGGGGGTTTTTAAATGAGCAGTTCTTC. As protein: CASSQEPTSGGFLNEQFF.

This clonotype has just a few counts. The rearrangement uses TRBV15 and TRBJ2-1, with 7 bases aligning to TRBD2. The CDR3 has 16 residues. CDR1 and CDR2 from the germline V gene are LNHNV and YYDKDF (reference sequence). After removal of 1 base from V and 9 bases from J, the junction contained 12 bases not matched to a gene. CDR3 DNA sequence: TGTGCCACCAGCAGAGGACTAGCCACCACATCATTTGAGCAGTTCTTC. Translation: CATSRGLATTSFEQFF.

This clonotype has a handful of counts. V gene TRBV13 combines with J gene TRBJ2-5, with D maybe TRBD1 (6 bases). Germline lookup yields CDR1 PRHDT and CDR2 FYEKMQ (reference sequence). Trimming pared 5 bases from V and 2 bases from J, leaving 15 bases between. The CDR3 runs to 15 residues. The CDR3 nucleotides read TGTGCCAGCAGCCCCCCCTTGACAGGTCAAGAGACCCAGTACTTC. Translated: CASSPPLTGQETQYF.

The sample holds a few counts of this clonotype. The chain couples TRBV12-3 or TRBV12-4 to TRBJ1-2; D possibly corresponds to TRBD1 (5 bases). The V gene lost 1 base and the J gene lost 8 bases, with 11 bases spanning the gap. The CDR3 is 13 amino acids. CDR3 protein: CASSLEEGTGYTF. The DNA of the CDR3 is TGTGCCAGCAGTTTAGAGGAGGGGACCGGCTACACCTTC.